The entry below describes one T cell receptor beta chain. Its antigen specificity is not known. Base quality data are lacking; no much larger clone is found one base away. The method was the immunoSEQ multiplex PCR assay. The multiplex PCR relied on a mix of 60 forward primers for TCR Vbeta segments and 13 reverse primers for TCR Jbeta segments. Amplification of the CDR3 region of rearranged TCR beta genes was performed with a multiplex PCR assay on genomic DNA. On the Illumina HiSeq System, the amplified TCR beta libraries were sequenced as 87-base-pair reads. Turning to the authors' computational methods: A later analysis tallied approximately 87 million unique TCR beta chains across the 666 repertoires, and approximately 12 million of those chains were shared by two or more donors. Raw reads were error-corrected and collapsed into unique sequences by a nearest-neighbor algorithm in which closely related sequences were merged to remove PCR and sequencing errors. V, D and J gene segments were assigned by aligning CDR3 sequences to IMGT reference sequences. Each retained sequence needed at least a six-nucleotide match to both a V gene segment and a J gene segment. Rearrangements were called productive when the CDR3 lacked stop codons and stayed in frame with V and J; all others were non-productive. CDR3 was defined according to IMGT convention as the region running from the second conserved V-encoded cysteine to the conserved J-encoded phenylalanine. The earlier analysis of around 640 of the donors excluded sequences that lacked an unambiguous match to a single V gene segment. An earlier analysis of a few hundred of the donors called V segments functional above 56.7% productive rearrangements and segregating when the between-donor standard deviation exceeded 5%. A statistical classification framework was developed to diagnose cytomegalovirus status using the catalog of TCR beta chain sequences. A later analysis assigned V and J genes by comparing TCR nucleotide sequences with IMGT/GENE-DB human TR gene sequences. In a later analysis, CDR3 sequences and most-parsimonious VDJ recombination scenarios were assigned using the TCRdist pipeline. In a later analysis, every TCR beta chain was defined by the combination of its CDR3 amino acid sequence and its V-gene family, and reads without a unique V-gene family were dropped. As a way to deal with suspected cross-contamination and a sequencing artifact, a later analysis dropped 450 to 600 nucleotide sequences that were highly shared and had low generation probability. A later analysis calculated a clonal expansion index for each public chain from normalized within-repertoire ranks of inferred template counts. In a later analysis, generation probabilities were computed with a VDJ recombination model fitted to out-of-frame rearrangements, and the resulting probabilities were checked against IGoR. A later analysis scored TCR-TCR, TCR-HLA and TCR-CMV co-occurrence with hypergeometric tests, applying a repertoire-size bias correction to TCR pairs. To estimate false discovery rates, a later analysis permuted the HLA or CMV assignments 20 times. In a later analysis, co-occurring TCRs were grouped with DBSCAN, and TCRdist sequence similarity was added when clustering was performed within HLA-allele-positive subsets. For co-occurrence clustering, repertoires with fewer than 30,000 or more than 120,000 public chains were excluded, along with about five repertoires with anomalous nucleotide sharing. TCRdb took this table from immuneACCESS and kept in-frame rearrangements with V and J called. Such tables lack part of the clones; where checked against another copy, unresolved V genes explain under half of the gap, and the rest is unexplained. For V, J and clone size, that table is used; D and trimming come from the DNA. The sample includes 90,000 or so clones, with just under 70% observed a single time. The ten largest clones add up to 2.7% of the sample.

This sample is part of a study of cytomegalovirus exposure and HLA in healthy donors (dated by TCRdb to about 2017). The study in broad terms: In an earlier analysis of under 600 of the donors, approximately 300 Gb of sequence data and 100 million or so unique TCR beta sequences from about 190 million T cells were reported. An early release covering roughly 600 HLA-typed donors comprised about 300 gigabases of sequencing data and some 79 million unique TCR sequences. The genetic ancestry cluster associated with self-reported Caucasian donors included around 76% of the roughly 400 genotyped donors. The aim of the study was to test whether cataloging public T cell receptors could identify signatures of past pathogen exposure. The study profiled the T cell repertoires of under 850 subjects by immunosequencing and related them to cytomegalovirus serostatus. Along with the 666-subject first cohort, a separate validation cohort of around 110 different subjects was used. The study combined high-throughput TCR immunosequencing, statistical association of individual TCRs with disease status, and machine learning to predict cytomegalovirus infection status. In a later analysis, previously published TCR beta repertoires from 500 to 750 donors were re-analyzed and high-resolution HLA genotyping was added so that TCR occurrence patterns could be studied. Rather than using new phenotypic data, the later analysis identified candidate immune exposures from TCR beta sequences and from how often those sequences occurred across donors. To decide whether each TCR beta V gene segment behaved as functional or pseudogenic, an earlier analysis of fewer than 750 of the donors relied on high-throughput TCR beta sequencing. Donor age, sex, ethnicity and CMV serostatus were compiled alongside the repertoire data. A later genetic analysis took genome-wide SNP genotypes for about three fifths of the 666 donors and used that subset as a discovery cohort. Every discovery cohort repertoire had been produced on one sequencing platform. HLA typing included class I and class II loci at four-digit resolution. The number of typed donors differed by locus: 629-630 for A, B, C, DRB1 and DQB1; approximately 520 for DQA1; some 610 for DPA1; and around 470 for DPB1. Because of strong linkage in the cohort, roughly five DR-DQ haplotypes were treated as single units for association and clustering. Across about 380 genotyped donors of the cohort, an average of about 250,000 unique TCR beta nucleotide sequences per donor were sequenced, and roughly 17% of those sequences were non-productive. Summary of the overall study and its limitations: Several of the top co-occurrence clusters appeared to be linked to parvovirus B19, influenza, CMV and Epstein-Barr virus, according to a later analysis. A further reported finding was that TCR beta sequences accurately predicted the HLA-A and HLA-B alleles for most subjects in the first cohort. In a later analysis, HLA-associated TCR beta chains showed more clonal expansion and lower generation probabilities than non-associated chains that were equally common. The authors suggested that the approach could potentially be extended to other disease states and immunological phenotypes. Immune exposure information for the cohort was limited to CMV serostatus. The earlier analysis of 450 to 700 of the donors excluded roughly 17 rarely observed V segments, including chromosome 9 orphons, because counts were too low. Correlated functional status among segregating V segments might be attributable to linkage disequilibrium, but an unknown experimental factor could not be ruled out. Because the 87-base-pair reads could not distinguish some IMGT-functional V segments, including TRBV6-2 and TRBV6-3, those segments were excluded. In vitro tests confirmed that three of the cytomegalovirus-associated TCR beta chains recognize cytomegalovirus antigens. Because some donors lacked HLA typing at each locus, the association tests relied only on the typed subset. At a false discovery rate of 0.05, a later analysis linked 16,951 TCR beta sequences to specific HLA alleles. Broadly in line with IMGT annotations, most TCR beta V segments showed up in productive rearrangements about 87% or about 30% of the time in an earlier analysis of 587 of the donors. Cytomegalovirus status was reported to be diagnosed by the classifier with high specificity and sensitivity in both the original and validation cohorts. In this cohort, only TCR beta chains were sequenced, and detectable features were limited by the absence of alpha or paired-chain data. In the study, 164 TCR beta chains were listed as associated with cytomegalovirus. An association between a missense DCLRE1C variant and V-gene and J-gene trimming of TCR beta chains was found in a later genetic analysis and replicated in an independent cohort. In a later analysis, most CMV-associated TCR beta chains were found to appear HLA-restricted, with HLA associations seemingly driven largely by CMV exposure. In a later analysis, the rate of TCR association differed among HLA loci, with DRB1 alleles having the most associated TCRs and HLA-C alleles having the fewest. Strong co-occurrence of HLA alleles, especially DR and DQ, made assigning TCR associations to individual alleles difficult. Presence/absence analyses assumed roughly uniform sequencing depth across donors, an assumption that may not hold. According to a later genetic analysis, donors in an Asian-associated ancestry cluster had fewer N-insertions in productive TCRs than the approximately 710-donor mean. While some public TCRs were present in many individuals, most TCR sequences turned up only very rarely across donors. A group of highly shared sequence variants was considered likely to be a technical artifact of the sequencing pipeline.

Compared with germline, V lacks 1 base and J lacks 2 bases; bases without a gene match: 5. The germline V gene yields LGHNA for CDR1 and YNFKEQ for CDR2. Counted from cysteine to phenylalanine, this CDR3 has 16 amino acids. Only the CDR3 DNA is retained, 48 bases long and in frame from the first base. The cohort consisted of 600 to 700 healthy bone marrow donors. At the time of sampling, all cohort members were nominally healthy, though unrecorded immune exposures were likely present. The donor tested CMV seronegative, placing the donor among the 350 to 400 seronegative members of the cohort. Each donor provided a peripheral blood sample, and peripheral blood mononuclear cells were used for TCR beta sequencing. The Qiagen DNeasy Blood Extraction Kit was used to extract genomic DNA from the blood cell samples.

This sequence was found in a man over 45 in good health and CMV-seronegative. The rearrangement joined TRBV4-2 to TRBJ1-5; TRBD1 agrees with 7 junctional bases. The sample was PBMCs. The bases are TGTGCCAGCAGCCAAGTTCACAGGGGTGGCAATCAGCCCCAGCATTTT. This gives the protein CASSQVHRGGNQPQHF.